Listed here is a single T cell receptor beta chain. The clone's antigen remains unknown. One base away there is no much larger clone; base qualities are not given. This record comes from a study of technical replicates of blood from a few donors (dated by TCRdb to about 2017). V is shortened by 8 bases, J by 5 bases, and the region joining them spans 9 bases. From its cysteine to its phenylalanine, the CDR3 spans 11 amino acids. Only CDR3 DNA remains: 33 bases, in frame from the first base. The germline V gene (reference sequence) supplies CDR1 LNHDA and CDR2 SQIVND. The library came from the immunoSEQ multiplex PCR assay. Drawn from immuneACCESS, this table holds only the in-frame rearrangements with V and J called that TCRdb kept. Clones are partly lost; checked studies trace under half to an unresolved V gene and leave the rest unexplained. This sample holds more than 90,000 clones; around 95% were observed only once. The biggest ten clones account for over 0.2% of the sample.

The sample was T cells isolated from PBMCs. The V and J genes are TRBV19 and TRBJ1-1, with no confident D gene call. The sequence was obtained from a human donor in good health. This receptor has the CDR3 CASQRGTEAFF. The nucleotide sequence is TGTGCCAGTCAACGAGGTACTGAAGCTTTCTTT.